This T cell receptor (beta chain) comes out of a study of cytomegalovirus exposure and HLA in healthy donors. PCR was performed using 60 Vbeta and 13 Jbeta primers. TCRdb's copy holds only in-frame clones and misses some; the assay was immunoSEQ multiplex PCR. The sample has 170,000 or so clones; 70% to 90% are singletons. General study results and limits: Earlier results showed most TCR beta V segments being productive about 87% or about 30% of the time.

CDR1 and CDR2 from the germline V gene are WNHNN and SYGVQD (reference sequence). The CDR3 extends over 17 amino acids. V shed 0 bases and J 0 bases; nucleotides not matched to a gene: 4. Only one count was recorded for this clone. Its specificity is not known. This rearrangement joins TRBV10-1 to TRBJ2-2; 7 bases are shared with TRBD2. Material: PBMCs. The TCR was taken from a woman in her late teens or twenties in good health and CMV-seronegative. CDR3 coding DNA: TGCGCCAGCAGTGAGTCGATAGGACTAGCGAACACCGGGGAGCTGTTTTTT. Protein: CASSESIGLANTGELFF.